Shown below are 4 T cell receptor beta chains from a single sample sequenced in a study of T cell repertoires in cytomegalovirus infection. No antigen has been identified for these receptors. TCRdb passed the reads through MiXCR, listing each CDR3 protein once. The data show just over 450,000 distinct CDR3 sequences, 40% to 50% seen once. Sequences were derived from cultured PBMCs, sampled from culture after CMV antigen stimulation. The receptors here all came from a human donor in good health (CMV status not recorded). Some clones in this sample may be carry-over from other donors' samples.

This clonotype occurred a few times. The chain combines TRBV12-3 or TRBV12-4 with TRBJ1-1, with D maybe TRBD1 (5 bases). The germline V and J ends were trimmed by 7 bases and 6 bases, with 15 bases remaining between them. The CDR3 is made up of 13 amino acids. The CDR3 loop is CASNSDGDAEAFF. The DNA of the CDR3 is TGTGCCAGCAACTCAGACGGGGACGCTGAAGCTTTCTTT.

The chain uses TRBV10-3 and TRBJ1-3, with TRBD1 identical over 10 bases. J gave up 0 bases and V 3 bases, and 5 bases lay outside the gene matches. In germline, CDR1 is ENHRY, CDR2 SYGVKD. This CDR3 is 17 amino acids long. CDR3 sequence: CAISDWTGGYSGNTIYF. The CDR3 DNA reads TGTGCCATCAGTGATTGGACAGGGGGTTACTCTGGAAACACCATATATTTT.

This clonotype was counted a few times. The V call is TRBV6-2 or TRBV6-3, the J call TRBJ2-7, with 7 bases that match TRBD2. The ends lost 8 bases at V and 5 bases at J; junction bases unmatched: 15. Germline CDR1 reads MNHEY; CDR2 reads SVGEGT. This CDR3 is built from 15 residues. As DNA, the CDR3 is TGTGCCAGCTCCCCCGGCCCGCGGGAGCGGGACGAGCAGTACTTC. This gives the protein CASSPGPRERDEQYF.

The V and J genes are TRBV10-3 and TRBJ2-1; 8 bases align to TRBD2. Germline CDR1 and CDR2: ENHRY and SYGVKD. The J segment lost 5 bases and the V segment lost 0 bases, leaving 6 bases of the junction unmatched. This CDR3 is built from 16 residues. CDR3 protein: CAISESGGGLNNEQFF. CDR3 coding DNA: TGTGCCATCAGTGAGTCCGGGGGGGGGCTCAACAATGAGCAGTTCTTC.